A single sample is the source of the 7 T cell receptor beta chains below, sequenced in a study of blood T cell repertoires in COVID-19. Here immunoSEQ multiplex PCR was the method, and the copy in TCRdb shows in-frame clones only, minus some. The sample shows about 230,000 clones, roughly 88% of them seen only once. The source material was peripheral blood. All receptors derive from a middle-aged woman who had recovered from COVID-19.

The sample holds one count of this clone. The chain carries TRBV5-6 and TRBJ2-7; maybe TRBD1 (6 bases). Germline V gene sequence: CDR1 SGHDT, CDR2 YYEEEE. CDR3 length: 13 residues. V was pared by 4 bases and J by 5 bases, with 13 bases between. CDR3 in amino acids: CASSIDRFNEQYF. The CDR3 DNA reads as TGTGCCAGCAGCATCGACAGGTTCAACGAGCAGTACTTC.

The rearrangement joins TRBV7-8 to TRBJ1-4; D is undetermined. The CDR3 extends over 20 amino acids. Per germline, CDR1 SGHVS and CDR2 FQNEAQ. V was pared by 1 base and J by 0 bases, with 21 bases between. This CDR3 is CASSLEPWSGYEATNEKLFF. CDR3 bases: TGTGCCAGCAGCTTAGAACCCTGGTCAGGCTACGAAGCAACTAATGAAAAACTGTTTTTT. The entire variable domain, with the rest obtained from reference TRBV7-8 and TRBJ1-4, is as follows: GAGVSQSPRYKVAKRGQDVALRCDPISGHVSLFWYQQALGQGPEFLTYFQNEAQLDKSGLPSDRFFAERPEGSVSTLKIQRTQQEDSAVYLCASSLEPWSGYEATNEKLFFGSGTQLSVL.

CDR3 nucleotides: TGTGCCAGCAGTTTGGGGGGACGGGTTCCCCAGCATTTT. Protein sequence: CASSLGGRVPQHF. The chain recombines TRBV28 with TRBJ1-5; weak D call: TRBD1 (5 bases). Trimming shortened V by 3 bases and J by 10 bases, and 13 bases separated the two germline ends. The CDR3 has 13 amino acids. Germline V CDR1 and CDR2: MDHEN, SYDVKM.

The rearrangement links TRBV28 to TRBJ1-1, with D tentatively TRBD1 (5 bases). Between the trimmed V and J ends, which lost 8 bases and 3 bases, there was a span of 10 bases. Germline CDR1 and CDR2: MDHEN and SYDVKM. This CDR3 has 12 residues. CDR3 in amino acids: CASRGGDTEAFF. The CDR3 region has the DNA TGTGCCAGCCGGGGGGGGGACACTGAAGCTTTCTTT.

This chain uses TRBV7-2 with TRBJ1-5; 11 nucleotides line up with TRBD1. Germline V gives CDR1 SGHTA, CDR2 FQGNSA. The CDR3 sequence is 15 residues long. The trim removed 5 bases at V and 7 bases at J, leaving 7 bases unmatched. DNA for the CDR3: TGTGCCAGCAGCAAACGGACAGGGGGCGACCAGCCCCAGCATTTT. It codes for CASSKRTGGDQPQHF.

J is TRBJ2-5 and V is TRBV4-1; the D gene is possibly TRBD2 (6 bases). Trimming took 3 bases from V and 1 from J, leaving 9 bases between them. The CDR3 sequence is 14 residues long. Germline-derived CDR1 and CDR2 are MGHRA and YSYEKL. CDR3 sequence reads: CASSHGGVQETQYF. The CDR3 DNA sequence: TGCGCCAGCAGCCACGGCGGGGTCCAAGAGACCCAGTACTTC.

V and J are TRBV2 and TRBJ1-3, with D possibly being TRBD1 (6 bases). Germline V gene lookup returns CDR1 SNHLY and CDR2 FYNNEI. The CDR3 contains 14 residues. Trimming pared 8 bases from V and 0 bases from J, leaving 11 bases between. For the CDR3, the DNA is TGTGCCAGCGTAGGGACAAACTCTGGAAACACCATATATTTT. Its translation: CASVGTNSGNTIYF. The variable domain in full, completed from reference TRBV2 and TRBJ1-3, reads EPEVTQTPSHQVTQMGQEVILRCVPISNHLYFYWYRQILGQKVEFLVSFYNNEISEKSEIFDDQFSVERPDGSNFTLKIRSTKLEDSAMYFCASVGTNSGNTIYFGEGSWLTVV.